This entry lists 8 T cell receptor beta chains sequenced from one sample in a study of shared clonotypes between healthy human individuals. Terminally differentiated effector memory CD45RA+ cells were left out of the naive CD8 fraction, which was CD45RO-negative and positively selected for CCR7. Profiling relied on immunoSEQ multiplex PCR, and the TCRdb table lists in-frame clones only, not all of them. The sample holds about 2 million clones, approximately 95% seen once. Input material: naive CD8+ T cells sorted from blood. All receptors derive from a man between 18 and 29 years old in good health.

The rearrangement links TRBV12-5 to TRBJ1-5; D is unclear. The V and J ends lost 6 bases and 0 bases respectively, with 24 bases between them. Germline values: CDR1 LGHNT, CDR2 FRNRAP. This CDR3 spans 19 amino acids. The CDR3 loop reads CASGSLGDVLIYSNQPQHF. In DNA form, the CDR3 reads TGTGCTAGTGGGAGCCTAGGAGACGTCTTGATCTATAGCAATCAGCCCCAGCATTTT.

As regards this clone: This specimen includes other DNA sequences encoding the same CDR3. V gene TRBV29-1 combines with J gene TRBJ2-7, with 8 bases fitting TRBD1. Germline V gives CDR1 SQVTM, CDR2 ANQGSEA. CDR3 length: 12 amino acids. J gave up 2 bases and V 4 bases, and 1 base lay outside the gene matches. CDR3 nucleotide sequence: TGCAGCGTTGGGACAGGGCCCTACGAGCAGTACTTC. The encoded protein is CSVGTGPYEQYF.

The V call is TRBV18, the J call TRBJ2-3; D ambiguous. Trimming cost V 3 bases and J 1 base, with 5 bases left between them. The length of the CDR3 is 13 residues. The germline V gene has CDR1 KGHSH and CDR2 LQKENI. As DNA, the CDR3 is TGTGCCAGCTCACCTGATGGCACAGATACGCAGTATTTT. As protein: CASSPDGTDTQYF.

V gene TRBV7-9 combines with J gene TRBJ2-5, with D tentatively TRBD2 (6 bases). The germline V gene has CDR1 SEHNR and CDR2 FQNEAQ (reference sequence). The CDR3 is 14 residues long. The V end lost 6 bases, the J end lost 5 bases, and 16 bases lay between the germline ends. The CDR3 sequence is CASRNRGGGETQYF. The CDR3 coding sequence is TGTGCCAGCAGAAACCGCGGAGGAGGGGAGACCCAGTACTTC.

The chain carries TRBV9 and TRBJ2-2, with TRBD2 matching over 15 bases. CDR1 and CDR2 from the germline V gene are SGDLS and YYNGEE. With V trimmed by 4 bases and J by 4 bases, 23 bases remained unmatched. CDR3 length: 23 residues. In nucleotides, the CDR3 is TGTGCCAGCAGCTTTCCGGACAGGGAAGGACTAGCGGGAGGGCCTGGTAGCACCGGGGAGCTGTTTTTT. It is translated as CASSFPDREGLAGGPGSTGELFF.

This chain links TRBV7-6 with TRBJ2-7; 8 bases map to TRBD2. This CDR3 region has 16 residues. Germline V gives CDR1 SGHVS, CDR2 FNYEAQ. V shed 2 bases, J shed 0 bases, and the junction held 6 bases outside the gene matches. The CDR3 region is CASSLFRGTSSYEQYF. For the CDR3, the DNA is TGTGCCAGCAGCTTATTTCGCGGGACTAGCTCCTACGAGCAGTACTTC.

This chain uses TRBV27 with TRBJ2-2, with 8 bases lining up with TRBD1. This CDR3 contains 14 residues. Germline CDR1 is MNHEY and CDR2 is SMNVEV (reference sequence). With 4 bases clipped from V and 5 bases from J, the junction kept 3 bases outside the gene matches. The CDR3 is CASSWTGRTGELFF. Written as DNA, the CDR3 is TGTGCCAGCAGTTGGACAGGGAGGACCGGGGAGCTGTTTTTT.

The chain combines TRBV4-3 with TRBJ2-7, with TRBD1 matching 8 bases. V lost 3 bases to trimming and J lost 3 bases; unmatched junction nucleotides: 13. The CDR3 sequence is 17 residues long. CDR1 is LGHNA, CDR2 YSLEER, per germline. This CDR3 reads CASSQEGPGQEFYEQYF. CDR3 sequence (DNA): TGCGCCAGCAGCCAGGAGGGCCCGGGACAGGAATTCTACGAGCAGTACTTC.